Following are 11 T cell receptor beta chains from one sample sequenced in a study of T-cell reconstitution after alpha-beta-depleted transplantation in children. This sample's TCRbeta library carried unique molecular identifier barcodes. TCRdb reanalysed the PCR reads using MiXCR and keeps one entry per CDR3 protein. The table includes fewer than 750,000 distinct CDR3 sequences, more than 20% detected once. The sample consisted of PBMCs, mostly from graft donor cells, taken 360 days after TCRalphabeta/CD19-depleted stem cell transplant. The source of these receptors is a boy under two years old who had a stem cell transplant for acute myeloid leukemia, so the T cells may come from the graft donor.

This clonotype was found a few times. V usage is TRBV24-1 and J usage is TRBJ2-3, with no clear D. The germline V gene encodes CDR1 KGHDR and CDR2 SFDVKD. The CDR3 has 11 amino acids. V lost 9 bases and J lost 8, with 11 bases in between. As DNA, the CDR3 is TGTGCCACCCGTGGCGGTGGTACGCAGTATTTT. It is translated as CATRGGGTQYF.

The chain recombines TRBV5-1 with TRBJ1-1; D not certain. Trimming took 3 bases from V and 3 from J, leaving 15 bases between them. Per the germline V gene, CDR1 is SGHRS and CDR2 is YFSETQ. This CDR3 has 15 amino acids. The chain's CDR3 is CASSSPQDGDTEAFF. The CDR3 nucleotides read TGCGCCAGCAGCTCGCCCCAGGATGGGGACACTGAAGCTTTCTTT.

This clonotype was found a few times. The rearrangement uses TRBV6-1 and TRBJ2-3; D is tentatively TRBD1 or TRBD2 (5 bases each). Trimming took off 4 bases at V and 5 bases at J, with 7 bases between the two ends. This CDR3 has 12 amino acids. Per germline, CDR1 MNHNS and CDR2 SASEGT. The CDR3 DNA follows: TGTGCCAGCAGTGCAGGGAGAGATACGCAGTATTTT. Translation gives CASSAGRDTQYF.

This clonotype was detected many times. This sequence joins TRBV29-1 and TRBJ1-1; D remains ambiguous. The CDR3 has 14 amino acids. Germline values: CDR1 SQVTM, CDR2 ANQGSEA. Trimming stripped 0 bases from V and 4 bases from J, with 12 bases between. The CDR3 spells CSVEDPGIGTEAFF. The DNA of the CDR3 is TGCAGCGTTGAAGATCCTGGGATAGGCACTGAAGCTTTCTTT.

In this sample, this clonotype turned up a few times. The genes are TRBV12-5 and TRBJ2-1, with 8 positions matching TRBD1. CDR3 length: 17 residues. With V trimmed by 1 base and J by 6 bases, 11 bases remained unmatched. Germline CDR1 reads LGHNT; CDR2 reads FRNRAP. The DNA of the CDR3 is TGTGCTAGTGGTTTGGCCAACCGGGACAGGACACTCAATGAGCAGTTCTTC. Translated: CASGLANRDRTLNEQFF.

The gene calls are TRBV5-1 and TRBJ2-3; the match to TRBD1 covers 7 bases. Unmatched junction bases numbered 8, after V lost 4 bases and J lost 6 bases. The CDR3 is 14 amino acids. Germline CDR1 reads SGHRS; CDR2 reads YFSETQ. The CDR3 DNA sequence: TGCGCCAGCAGCGACACAGGGGAAGGGGATACGCAGTATTTT. Translated: CASSDTGEGDTQYF.

The chain combines TRBV20-1 with TRBJ2-3; 8 bases align to TRBD2. This CDR3 region has 15 residues. V dropped 0 bases and J dropped 3; count of bases not matched to a gene: 5. Per germline, CDR1 DFQATT and CDR2 SNEGSKA (reference sequence). The CDR3 bases are TGCAGTGCTAGAGATAGTAGCGGGGCGACAGATACGCAGTATTTT. Encoded protein: CSARDSSGATDTQYF.

The chain combines TRBV7-3 with TRBJ2-3; TRBD2 matches 8 bases. V gave up 3 bases and J gave up 3 bases; unmatched junction bases: 5. The CDR3 length is 15 residues. The germline V gene encodes CDR1 SGHTA and CDR2 FQGTGA. DNA of the CDR3: TGTGCCAGCAGCTTCCGCGGGGGGAATACAGATACGCAGTATTTT. Protein: CASSFRGGNTDTQYF.

The chain couples TRBV4-3 to TRBJ2-7; D is tentatively TRBD1 or TRBD2 (5 bases each). Trimming took 0 bases from V and 2 from J, leaving 8 bases between them. This CDR3 has 14 residues. Germline values: CDR1 LGHNA, CDR2 YSLEER. DNA for the CDR3: TGCGCCAGCAGCCAAGACGGGGCCACCTACGAGCAGTACTTC. This encodes CASSQDGATYEQYF.

This clonotype was counted many times. The CDR3 coding sequence is TGTGCCAGCAGTACAGGGGTCTGGGGGAATTCACCCCTCCACTTT. Amino acids: CASSTGVWGNSPLHF. V usage is TRBV27 and J usage is TRBJ1-6; TRBD1 matches at 7 bases. The CDR3 sequence is 15 residues long. V shed 5 bases and J 7 bases; nucleotides not matched to a gene: 8. The germline V gene encodes CDR1 MNHEY and CDR2 SMNVEV (reference sequence).

The sample holds many counts of this clonotype. The V and J genes are TRBV12-3 or TRBV12-4 and TRBJ2-7; D is ambiguous. This CDR3 comprises 11 residues. The V end was cut by 8 bases, the J end by 9 bases, with 14 bases between. The CDR3 region has the DNA TGTGCCAGCTCCTCGGATGGGTGGCAGTACTTC. Protein sequence: CASSSDGWQYF.